Described below is a single T cell receptor (beta chain) sequence and its context. This sample was included in a study of shared clonotypes between healthy human individuals. Profiled with immunoSEQ multiplex PCR; TCRdb holds only in-frame clones, not every one. The table has approximately 1.5 million clones, 95% to 99% seen once; the top ten hold approximately 0.44%. The V end lost 0 bases, the J end lost 4 bases, and 4 bases lay between the germline ends. The CDR3 loop spans 13 amino acids. Germline V lookup: CDR1 WSHSY, CDR2 SAAADI. This TCR was sampled from a man aged 25-40 years in good health. The sample taken for sequencing was naive CD4+ T cells sorted from blood. The subset denotes: CD45RA+ positively selected. This chain links TRBV10-2 with TRBJ1-5; D unclear. This CDR3 reads CASSESVNQPQHF. CDR3 DNA sequence: TGCGCCAGCAGTGAGTCAGTGAATCAGCCCCAGCATTTT.